What follows describes a single T cell receptor beta chain. Trimming removed 0 bases from V and 3 bases from J, with 25 bases in between. This CDR3 spans 19 amino acids. Per germline, CDR1 SGHRS and CDR2 YFSETQ. Participant-reported clinical history was the basis for cohort assignment. This entry belongs to a study of blood T cell repertoires in COVID-19. The repertoire was sequenced with immunoSEQ multiplex PCR; TCRdb's copy has only in-frame clones and lacks some. The data contain 150,000 to 200,000 clones, about four fifths of them singletons. V gene TRBV5-1 combines with J gene TRBJ2-7; D is possibly TRBD1 (6 bases). Sequencing input: PBMCs or T cells enriched from blood (not recorded which). The TCR sequence derives from a woman aged 25 to 39 who had been exposed to COVID-19. CDR3 protein: CASSLGATGTHPRFYEQYF. The CDR3 DNA reads TGCGCCAGCAGCTTGGGAGCTACAGGGACCCACCCTCGCTTCTACGAGCAGTACTTC.